This is a list of T cell receptor beta chains from one sample in a study of cytomegalovirus exposure and HLA in healthy donors. TCRdb keeps only in-frame clones here, not all; method: immunoSEQ multiplex PCR. The sample includes some 120,000 clones, roughly four fifths of them seen just once. The sequencing sample was made of PBMCs. Every receptor here comes from a male donor in good health and CMV-seropositive. The CDR3 runs from the conserved cysteine through the conserved F or W. Each record gives: clone size, J gene, V gene, D gene, CDR3 protein, CDR3 DNA. The D gene is left open where the match is weak. Clone sizes are given selectively: once, few, many, or a class where the clone is expanded.

once TRBJ2-2 TRBV5-5 TRBD1 CASSARGRVNTGELFF TGTGCCAGCAGCGCCAGGGGGCGGGTGAACACCGGGGAGCTGTTTTTT
. TRBJ2-7 TRBV4-2 TRBD2 CASSQDGGAYEQYF TGTGCCAGCAGCCAAGATGGGGGGGCCTACGAGCAGTACTTC
once TRBJ2-3 TRBV19 . CASSKGGTTDTQYF TGTGCCAGTAGTAAGGGCGGGACGACCGATACGCAGTATTTT
. TRBJ2-7 TRBV18 . CASSPALADSSREQYF TGTGCCAGCTCACCAGCCCTGGCAGACAGCTCGAGGGAGCAGTACTTC
. TRBJ2-1 TRBV28 TRBD2 CASSLTSGYNEQFF TGTGCCAGCAGTTTAACTAGCGGGTACAATGAGCAGTTCTTC
once TRBJ2-5 TRBV7-2 TRBD2 CASSSRRGGTQYF TGTGCCAGCAGCTCCCGACGGGGGGGGACCCAGTACTTC
. TRBJ2-7 TRBV11-1 TRBD2 CASSSKTSGSYEQYF TGTGCCAGCAGCTCAAAGACTAGCGGGAGCTACGAGCAGTACTTC
. TRBJ2-2 TRBV4-3 TRBD2 CASSQGTSGGSGGELFF TGCGCCAGCAGCCAAGGGACTAGCGGGGGGAGTGGCGGGGAGCTGTTTTTT
. TRBJ1-1 TRBV2 . CAIRGGRMNTEAFF TGTGCCATAAGAGGGGGACGGATGAACACTGAAGCTTTCTTT
few TRBJ2-7 TRBV7-9 . CASSPLLYEQYF TGTGCCAGCAGCCCGTTACTGTACGAGCAGTACTTC
. TRBJ1-5 TRBV28 . CASSLWNGVGQPQHF TGTGCCAGCAGTTTATGGAACGGGGTGGGTCAGCCCCAGCATTTT
. TRBJ1-5 TRBV10-3 TRBD1 CAIRQEQGSDQPQHF TGTGCCATCAGGCAAGAACAGGGGTCCGATCAGCCCCAGCATTTT
. TRBJ2-3 TRBV28 TRBD1 CASSLVGQGLTDTQYF TGTGCCAGCAGTTTGGTGGGACAGGGGTTGACAGATACGCAGTATTTT
. TRBJ2-7 TRBV11-2 . CASSPSGPYEQYF TGTGCCAGCAGCCCCAGCGGTCCCTACGAGCAGTACTTC
once TRBJ1-2 TRBV30 . CACTRDTAYGYTF TGTGCCTGCACACGGGACACCGCCTATGGCTACACCTTC
. TRBJ2-7 TRBV11-2 . CASSSTGQPYEQYF TGTGCCAGCAGCTCTACGGGACAACCCTACGAGCAGTACTTC
. TRBJ2-4 TRBV5-6 . CASSSLGTVAKNIQYF TGTGCCAGCAGCTCCTTAGGGACTGTAGCCAAAAACATTCAGTACTTC
. TRBJ2-1 TRBV18 TRBD2 CASSPDWREVNNEQFF TGTGCCAGCTCACCAGACTGGCGGGAGGTTAACAATGAGCAGTTCTTC
. TRBJ2-1 TRBV27 TRBD1 CASSLTGTGLGDEQFF TGTGCCAGCAGTTTGACCGGGACAGGGTTAGGGGATGAGCAGTTCTTC
. TRBJ2-1 TRBV29-1 . CSVDHRQANEQFF TGCAGCGTTGACCACCGACAGGCCAATGAGCAGTTCTTC
few TRBJ1-1 TRBV9 TRBD1 CASSVVGGTGRMNTEAFF TGTGCCAGCAGCGTAGTGGGGGGGACAGGGAGGATGAACACTGAAGCTTTCTTT
. TRBJ2-3 TRBV19 . CASSMPEDFPDTQYF TGTGCCAGTAGTATGCCAGAGGACTTTCCAGATACGCAGTATTTT
. TRBJ2-7 TRBV5-8 TRBD2 CASSFGTTYEQYF TGTGCCAGCAGCTTCGGGACTACCTACGAGCAGTACTTC
few TRBJ2-1 TRBV5-4 TRBD2 CASSSVAGGGRNEQFF TGTGCCAGCAGCTCCGTAGCGGGAGGGGGGAGAAATGAGCAGTTCTTC
. TRBJ1-5 TRBV19 . CATTDRASNQPQHF TGTGCCACCACGGACAGAGCAAGCAATCAGCCCCAGCATTTT
. TRBJ2-5 TRBV4-2 . CASSPSSETQYF TGTGCCAGCAGCCCTTCTTCGGAGACCCAGTACTTC
. TRBJ2-3 TRBV5-1 . CASSSDSSTDTQYF TGCGCCAGCAGCTCGGACAGCAGCACAGATACGCAGTATTTT
. TRBJ2-7 TRBV11-2 . CASSLTGTSVDEQYF TGTGCCAGCAGCCTAACCGGGACATCTGTCGACGAGCAGTACTTC
. TRBJ2-7 TRBV9 TRBD2 CASSPRVAGAYEQYF TGTGCCAGCAGCCCTCGGGTCGCGGGAGCATACGAGCAGTACTTC
few TRBJ1-1 TRBV9 . CASSVTRDTEAFF TGTGCCAGCAGCGTTACTAGGGACACTGAAGCTTTCTTT
. TRBJ2-2 TRBV18 . CASYQGTDTGELFF TGTGCCAGCTACCAGGGAACAGACACCGGGGAGCTGTTTTTT
. TRBJ2-3 TRBV18 . CASSPPTVRDTQYF TGTGCCAGCTCACCGCCGACAGTTAGAGATACGCAGTATTTT
. TRBJ2-7 TRBV6-1 TRBD2 CASVWTSGSYEQYF TGTGCCAGCGTTTGGACTAGCGGATCCTACGAGCAGTACTTC
. TRBJ1-5 TRBV14 TRBD1 CASRPKRDREGSQPQHF TGTGCCAGCAGACCCAAACGGGACAGGGAGGGAAGTCAGCCCCAGCATTTT
. TRBJ2-1 TRBV30 TRBD2 CAWSVQAGDLSGQFF TGTGCCTGGAGTGTACAGGCGGGAGACCTATCGGGGCAGTTCTTC
once TRBJ2-7 TRBV7-9 . CASSLDEGYEQYF TGTGCCAGCAGCTTAGATGAGGGATACGAGCAGTACTTC
. TRBJ2-6 TRBV15 . CATSIRSSAGANVLTF TGTGCCACCAGCATAAGATCTAGTGCTGGGGCCAACGTCCTGACTTTC
. TRBJ2-7 TRBV19 TRBD1 CASSRGATGVTSYEQYF TGTGCCAGTAGTAGGGGGGCGACAGGGGTCACCTCCTACGAGCAGTACTTC
. TRBJ1-1 TRBV7-3 . CASSLGATDEAFF TGTGCCAGCAGCTTAGGCGCTACAGATGAAGCTTTCTTT
. TRBJ2-3 TRBV30 TRBD1 CAWRPGQISTDTQYF TGTGCCTGGAGGCCGGGACAGATAAGCACAGATACGCAGTATTTT
. TRBJ1-1 TRBV29-1 TRBD1 CSVTGTGNTEAFF TGCAGCGTAACAGGGACAGGGAACACTGAAGCTTTCTTT
. TRBJ1-4 TRBV27 . CASRRGGTNEKLFF TGTGCCAGCAGGCGGGGAGGAACTAATGAAAAACTGTTTTTT
. TRBJ1-3 TRBV5-1 . CASSSAGISGNTIYF TGCGCCAGCAGCTCGGCAGGGATCTCTGGAAACACCATATATTTT
. TRBJ2-6 TRBV5-4 . CASSLSPGTGANVLTF TGTGCCAGCAGCTTGTCTCCGGGAACTGGGGCCAACGTCCTGACTTTC
. TRBJ2-1 TRBV6-1 TRBD2 CASVHLAGSYNEQFF TGTGCCAGTGTACATCTAGCGGGAAGTTACAATGAGCAGTTCTTC
. TRBJ1-1 TRBV28 . CASSSTGMRTEAFF TGTGCCAGCAGTTCAACAGGGATGAGGACTGAAGCTTTCTTT
once TRBJ2-3 TRBV5-4 TRBD1 CASARDRGENTQYF TGTGCCAGCGCCCGGGACAGGGGCGAGAATACGCAGTATTTT
. TRBJ1-1 TRBV11-2 . CASSSLRGQGRNTEAFF TGTGCCAGCAGCTCTCTCAGGGGTCAGGGTCGGAACACTGAAGCTTTCTTT
. TRBJ1-1 TRBV5-1 TRBD1 CASSSGGAAFF TGCGCCAGCAGCTCAGGGGGCGCGGCTTTCTTT
. TRBJ1-2 TRBV6-1 TRBD1 CASSARTGGDRDYGYTF TGTGCCAGCAGTGCCCGGACAGGGGGCGATCGGGACTATGGCTACACCTTC
once TRBJ2-7 TRBV9 TRBD1 CASSFGDRESYEQYF TGTGCCAGCAGCTTCGGGGACAGGGAAAGTTACGAGCAGTACTTC
. TRBJ2-2 TRBV4-3 . CASSQDWRMTGELFF TGCGCCAGCAGCCAAGATTGGCGGATGACCGGGGAGCTGTTTTTT
. TRBJ2-5 TRBV7-3 . CASSLGVAAKTQYF TGTGCCAGCAGCTTAGGGGTAGCGGCCAAGACCCAGTACTTC
. TRBJ2-7 TRBV7-2 . CASSLAWEVHEQYF TGTGCCAGCAGCTTAGCGTGGGAGGTTCACGAGCAGTACTTC
. TRBJ2-3 TRBV7-5 . CARSFRRADTQYF TGTGCCAGAAGCTTCCGCCGGGCAGATACGCAGTATTTT